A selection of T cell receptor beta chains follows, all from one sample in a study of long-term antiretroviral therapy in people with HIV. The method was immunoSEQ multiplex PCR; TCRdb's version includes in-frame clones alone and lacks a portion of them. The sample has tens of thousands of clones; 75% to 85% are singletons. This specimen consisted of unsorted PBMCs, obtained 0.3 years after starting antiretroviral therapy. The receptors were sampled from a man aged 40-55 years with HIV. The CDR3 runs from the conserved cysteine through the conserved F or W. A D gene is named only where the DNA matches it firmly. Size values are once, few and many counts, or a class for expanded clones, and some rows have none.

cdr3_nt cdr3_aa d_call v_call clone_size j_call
TGCAGCGTCCACCTTAACTATGGCTACACCTTC CSVHLNYGYTF - TRBV29-1 - TRBJ1-2
TGCGCCAGCAGCTTGGAGACAGGGAACTCACCCCTCCACTTT CASSLETGNSPLHF TRBD1 TRBV5-1 once TRBJ1-6
TGTGCCAGCAGCTTGCTGGATACGCAGTATTTT CASSLLDTQYF - TRBV5-6 once TRBJ2-3
TGTGCCAGCAGTGAAAACGGCCTGCGGGGCACTGAGACCCAGTACTTC CASSENGLRGTETQYF - TRBV2 - TRBJ2-5
TGTGCCAGCAGCTTGGGACTAGCGGGGGGAGGCCCAGAGACCCAGTACTTC CASSLGLAGGGPETQYF TRBD2 TRBV5-4 few TRBJ2-5
TGTGCCACCAGCAGAGCCGAGGCGGAGCAGTTCTTC CATSRAEAEQFF - TRBV15 - TRBJ2-1
TGTGCCAGCAGCTCCCTATCAGCGGCCTACAATGAGCAGTTCTTC CASSSLSAAYNEQFF - TRBV7-2 few TRBJ2-1
TGTGCCAGCAGTCAGCAGGGAGATAGCAATCAGCCCCAGCATTTT CASSQQGDSNQPQHF - TRBV6-6 - TRBJ1-5
TGTGCCAGCAACGAGTTGGGGGGCACCTACGAGCAGTACTTC CASNELGGTYEQYF - TRBV28 - TRBJ2-7
TGCGCCAGCAGCTGGAGTACGGTGGGAAACACCATATATTTT CASSWSTVGNTIYF - TRBV5-1 few TRBJ1-3
TGCGCCAGCAGCATTTTAGACAGGGCTGCCAATGAGCAGTTCTTC CASSILDRAANEQFF TRBD1 TRBV5-1 - TRBJ2-1
TGTGCCTGGAGTAGGACTGGGGAGCAGTACTTC CAWSRTGEQYF - TRBV30 - TRBJ2-7
TGTGCCAGCAGCCATCTAATGGATACGCAGTATTTT CASSHLMDTQYF - TRBV5-4 - TRBJ2-3
TGTGCCAGCAGCCCTAGATCGGGTGAGGATCCAGATACGCAGTATTTT CASSPRSGEDPDTQYF - TRBV14 - TRBJ2-3
TGCGCCAGCAGCGACACGGGAGGGGCCAACGTCCTGACTTTC CASSDTGGANVLTF - TRBV5-1 - TRBJ2-6
TGTGCCAGCAGCCCCTTAGCGGGGGGAAGCACAGATACGCAGTATTTT CASSPLAGGSTDTQYF TRBD2 TRBV7-9 - TRBJ2-3
TGTGCCAGCAGCCGCGGGGGGGCCTTTGAGACCCAGTACTTC CASSRGGAFETQYF TRBD2 TRBV7-2 few TRBJ2-5
TGCAGCGTGATTCCGGGACTAGCGGGAGGAGAGACCCAGTACTTC CSVIPGLAGGETQYF TRBD2 TRBV29-1 - TRBJ2-5
TGTGCCAGCAGCTCGGACAGGGGGGCCCACGAGCAGTACTTC CASSSDRGAHEQYF TRBD1 TRBV7-9 - TRBJ2-7
TGTGCCAGCAGGGAGACTAGCCTCCAAGAGACCCAGTACTTC CASRETSLQETQYF TRBD2 TRBV2 - TRBJ2-5
TGTGCCTGGACCAAACTCGGACAGGTGGGAACAGGTGAAGCTTTCTTT CAWTKLGQVGTGEAFF TRBD1 TRBV30 - TRBJ1-1
TGTGCCAGTAGTATATCCAGACAGAATCAGCCCCAGCATTTT CASSISRQNQPQHF - TRBV19 - TRBJ1-5
TGTGCCAGCAGCTCTAACTCAGGGACAGACACTGAAGCTTTCTTT CASSSNSGTDTEAFF TRBD1 TRBV7-3 few TRBJ1-1
TGCGCCAGCAGCGTGGACTTTAATTCACCCCTCCACTTT CASSVDFNSPLHF - TRBV5-1 - TRBJ1-6
TGTGCCAGCAGCCCCTACGGGACAGGGGTTTGGGAGACCCAGTACTTC CASSPYGTGVWETQYF TRBD1 TRBV9 - TRBJ2-5
TGTGCGGCCAGACCGGGACAGGGACTTCTGAATGAAAAACTGTTTTTT CAARPGQGLLNEKLFF TRBD1 TRBV10-3 - TRBJ1-4
TGTGCCAGCAGCCGACGGACAGGGCACTATGGCTACACCTTC CASSRRTGHYGYTF TRBD1 TRBV7-6 few TRBJ1-2
TGTGCCAGCAGCTTACCCGGGACTAGCGGGGGCACAGATACGCAGTATTTT CASSLPGTSGGTDTQYF TRBD2 TRBV7-9 once TRBJ2-3
TGTGCCAGCAGCTTGTATGGGGGCTTAGACTATGGCTACACCTTC CASSLYGGLDYGYTF - TRBV5-5 - TRBJ1-2
TGTGCCAGCTGGAGGAGACAGGGACCCTACGAGCAGTACTTC CASWRRQGPYEQYF TRBD1 TRBV28 - TRBJ2-7
TGTGCCAGCAGCATGACCGGGACAGGGACCGACGAGCAGTACTTC CASSMTGTGTDEQYF - TRBV21-1 few TRBJ2-7
TGTGCCAGCCTTGGTGGGGAGGGGAGCGGCGAGCAGTACTTC CASLGGEGSGEQYF TRBD2 TRBV28 - TRBJ2-7
TGTGCCAGCACGGGGCACTACACCGGGGAGCTGTTTTTT CASTGHYTGELFF - TRBV6-1 - TRBJ2-2
TGTGCCAGCAGCTTAAACGGACTTCATTCGGAGACCCAGTACTTC CASSLNGLHSETQYF - TRBV7-7 - TRBJ2-5
TGTGCCAGTAGTAGGACAGGGGTAAACAATCAGCCCCAGCATTTT CASSRTGVNNQPQHF TRBD1 TRBV19 few TRBJ1-5
TGTGCCAGCAGCCCCGGGACTAGGCAAGACGAGCAGTACTTC CASSPGTRQDEQYF TRBD2 TRBV5-4 - TRBJ2-7
TGTGCCAGCAGCGTAGGGGCAGGGCGGAACACTGAAGCTTTCTTT CASSVGAGRNTEAFF - TRBV9 - TRBJ1-1
TGTGCCAGCAGTGACCCCCTCGGGGGGGGAAGTCAGCCCCAGCATTTT CASSDPLGGGSQPQHF - TRBV28 - TRBJ1-5
TGTGCCAGCTCACTTACTGATATGGGACAGGGGTCAGATACGCAGTATTTT CASSLTDMGQGSDTQYF TRBD1 TRBV18 - TRBJ2-3
TGTGCCAGCAGTGACAGCCTCGAGCAGCCCCAGCATTTT CASSDSLEQPQHF - TRBV6-1 - TRBJ1-5
TGTGCCAGCTCCCCTAATAGCTCTGGAAACACCATATATTTT CASSPNSSGNTIYF - TRBV18 few TRBJ1-3
TGCGCCAGCAGCTCCAGGGCCCCGAACACCGGGGAGCTGTTTTTT CASSSRAPNTGELFF - TRBV5-1 - TRBJ2-2
TGTGCCAGCAGCGTTGGACAGGGCCAATTTGAGCAGTACTTC CASSVGQGQFEQYF TRBD1 TRBV9 - TRBJ2-7
TGTGCCAGCAGTATCGGACAGGGTTCTTCAATGAACACTGAAGCTTTCTTT CASSIGQGSSMNTEAFF TRBD1 TRBV28 - TRBJ1-1
TGTGCCAGCTCACCACCGATTGGGTACGGCGAGCAGTACTTC CASSPPIGYGEQYF - TRBV18 - TRBJ2-7
TGTGCCAGCAGTTACTTCCCACGAGGGACGAACACTGAAGCTTTCTTT CASSYFPRGTNTEAFF - TRBV6-5 - TRBJ1-1
TGTGCCAGTAGTGGTTGGACTAGCGGGGGGATCACCGGGGAGCTGTTTTTT CASSGWTSGGITGELFF TRBD2 TRBV19 - TRBJ2-2
TGCGCCAGCAGCTTGGCAATCGGGGGAGAAACTGAAGCTTTCTTT CASSLAIGGETEAFF - TRBV5-1 - TRBJ1-1
TGCGCCAGCAGAGAGGGACAGCTGAAAGAGACCCAGTACTTC CASREGQLKETQYF TRBD1 TRBV10-2 once TRBJ2-5
TGTGCCAGCAGCTTAGAAGGTTCCGGGTTTTACGAGCAGTACTTC CASSLEGSGFYEQYF - TRBV11-2 - TRBJ2-7
TGTGCCAGCAGCTTGGGACAGGGCGAGAAGGATTTT CASSLGQGEKDF TRBD1 TRBV5-6 - TRBJ1-3
TGTGCCAGCAGTTCCCGTCCCGGCCCCTATGGCTACACCTTC CASSSRPGPYGYTF - TRBV28 few TRBJ1-2
TGTGCCAGCAGCAAAGGCCGTAGCGGGCGCACCCAAGAGACCCAGTACTTC CASSKGRSGRTQETQYF - TRBV21-1 once TRBJ2-5
TGCGCCAGCACACTCGGACAGTTAGTGGAGACCCAGTACTTC CASTLGQLVETQYF - TRBV5-1 - TRBJ2-5